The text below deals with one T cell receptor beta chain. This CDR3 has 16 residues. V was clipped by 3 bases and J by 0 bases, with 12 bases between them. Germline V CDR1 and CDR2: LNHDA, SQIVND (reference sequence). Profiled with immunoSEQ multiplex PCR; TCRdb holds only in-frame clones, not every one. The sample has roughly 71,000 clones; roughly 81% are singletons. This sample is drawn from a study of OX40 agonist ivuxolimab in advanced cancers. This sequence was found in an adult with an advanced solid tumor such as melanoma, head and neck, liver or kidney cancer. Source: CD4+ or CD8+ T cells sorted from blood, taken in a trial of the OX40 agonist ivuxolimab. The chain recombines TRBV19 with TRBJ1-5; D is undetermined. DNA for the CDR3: TGTGCCAGTAGTATGTTGATGGGATCTAGCAATCAGCCCCAGCATTTT. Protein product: CASSMLMGSSNQPQHF.